This T cell receptor beta chain comes out of a study of blood T cell repertoires in COVID-19. Study summary: Samples taken during acute and convalescent COVID-19 were collected in the United States, Italy and Spain.

Profiled with immunoSEQ multiplex PCR; TCRdb holds only in-frame clones, not every one. The sample consists of approximately 200,000 clones, roughly 80% of them appearing once. From germline, CDR1 is PRHDT and CDR2 FYEKMQ (reference sequence). Unmatched junction bases numbered 20, after V lost 2 bases and J lost 9 bases. CDR3 length: 20 residues. The TCR originated in a woman older than 75 with acute or convalescent COVID-19. Sequencing input: peripheral blood. This chain connects TRBV13 to TRBJ1-6; TRBD1 aligns across 9 bases. CDR3 protein: CASSLRGGQGDQWASSPLHF. The CDR3 DNA sequence: TGTGCCAGCAGCTTACGAGGGGGACAGGGAGATCAATGGGCCAGTTCACCCCTCCACTTT.